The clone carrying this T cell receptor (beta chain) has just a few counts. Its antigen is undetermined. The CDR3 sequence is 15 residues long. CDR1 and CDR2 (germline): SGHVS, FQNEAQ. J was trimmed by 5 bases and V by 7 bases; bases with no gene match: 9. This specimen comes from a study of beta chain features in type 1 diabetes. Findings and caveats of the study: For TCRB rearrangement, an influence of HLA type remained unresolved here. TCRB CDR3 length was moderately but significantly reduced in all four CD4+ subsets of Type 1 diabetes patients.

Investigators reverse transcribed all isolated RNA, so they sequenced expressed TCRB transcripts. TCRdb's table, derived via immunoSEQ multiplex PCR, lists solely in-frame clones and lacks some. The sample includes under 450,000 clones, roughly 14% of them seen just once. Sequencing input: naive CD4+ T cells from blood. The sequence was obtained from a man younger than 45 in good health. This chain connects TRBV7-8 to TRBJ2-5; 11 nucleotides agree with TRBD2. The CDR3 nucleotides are TGTGCCAGCATCTCGGGACTAGCGGCCGGGGAGACCCAGTACTTC. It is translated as CASISGLAAGETQYF.